The rows below give T cell receptor beta chains drawn from one sample of a study of human T cells and chemical hapten exposure. From the RACE reads, TCRdb called clonotypes with MiXCR, one entry per CDR3 protein. The sample holds 80,000 to 100,000 distinct CDR3 sequences; roughly 7.2% are singletons and the top ten take about 1.6%. Sequencing used whole blood, obtained in connection with sensitization to the hapten diphenylcyclopropenone (DPC). These receptors were collected from a woman aged 25 to 39 with alopecia areata. Some clones in this sample may be carry-over from other donors' samples. The CDR3 runs from the conserved cysteine through the conserved F or W. A D gene is named only where the DNA matches it firmly. Clone size, where shown, is once, few, many, or a class for clones that have expanded.

v_gene	j_gene	abundance	d_gene	CDR3nt	CDR3aa
TRBV5-1	TRBJ2-1	-	TRBD2	TGCGCCAGCAGCTTGAGCGGGGGGGCGAGGGTTGAGCAGTTCTTC	CASSLSGGARVEQFF
TRBV7-8	TRBJ2-2	many	-	TGTGCCAGCAGCTTGCAACTGATCACCGGGGAGCTGTTTTTT	CASSLQLITGELFF
TRBV30	TRBJ1-3	many	-	TGTGCCTGGAGTGTTTCATCCTACTCTGGAAACACCATATATTTT	CAWSVSSYSGNTIYF
TRBV7-2	TRBJ1-6	-	-	TGTGCCAGCAGCTCCCGGGACTCTCATTCACCCCTCCACTTT	CASSSRDSHSPLHF
TRBV2	TRBJ1-1	-	-	TGTGCCAGCAGGGAATGGGCTGGGACTTACACTGAAGCTTTCTTT	CASREWAGTYTEAFF
TRBV14	TRBJ1-4	few	-	TGTGCCAGCAGCCAAGAGTATGGACGGCGGGAACTGTTTTTT	CASSQEYGRRELFF
TRBV5-6	TRBJ1-5	many	-	TGTGCCAGCAGCTTGGGACCGTCCAATCAGCCCCAGCATTTT	CASSLGPSNQPQHF
TRBV18	TRBJ1-1	many	TRBD1	TGTGCCAGCTCACCACCCCGTCCCGGGACAGGGGGGGGCACTGAAGCTTTCTTT	CASSPPRPGTGGGTEAFF
TRBV10-3	TRBJ2-7	many	-	TGTGCCATCAGGGGGTCGGGGGTATCGGAGCAGTACTTC	CAIRGSGVSEQYF
TRBV6-6	TRBJ2-5	many	-	TGTGCCAGCAGTTACTTGATGGGTCGAGAGACCCAGTACTTC	CASSYLMGRETQYF
TRBV6-6	TRBJ1-5	few	-	TGTGCCAGCAGTTACGGGGGAGGACAGCCCCAGCATTTT	CASSYGGGQPQHF
TRBV2	TRBJ1-6	many	-	TGTGCCAGCAGTGGGACCGACAGCGACTCCTATAATTCACCCCTCCACTTT	CASSGTDSDSYNSPLHF
TRBV7-6	TRBJ1-4	many	-	TGTGCCAGCAGCCCCACTGGGGATAATGAAAAACTGTTTTTT	CASSPTGDNEKLFF
TRBV7-2	TRBJ1-1	many	TRBD1	TGTGCCAGCAGCTCCAGACAGGGTACTGAAGCTTTCTTT	CASSSRQGTEAFF
TRBV5-1	TRBJ2-7	-	TRBD1	TGCGCCAGCGCGCAACGGACAGGGGGATACGAGCAGTACTTC	CASAQRTGGYEQYF
TRBV18	TRBJ1-1	few	-	TGTGCCAGCTCACCAGGCCCAGGGAGCATGAACACTGAAGCTTTCTTT	CASSPGPGSMNTEAFF
TRBV14	TRBJ2-7	-	TRBD1	TGTGCCAGCAGACCCATCCCGACAGGGGGCGACTACGAGCAGTACTTC	CASRPIPTGGDYEQYF
TRBV6-6	TRBJ2-7	many	-	TGTGCCAGCAGTTACCCCACCCGCGAGCAGTACTTC	CASSYPTREQYF
TRBV27	TRBJ1-2	-	-	TGTGCCAGCAGTTTATGGGGGTCTGATGGCTACACCTTC	CASSLWGSDGYTF
TRBV12-3/TRBV12-4	TRBJ2-4	few	TRBD2	TGTGCCAGCAGGACCGGGACTATTGGTGTTCAGTACTTC	CASRTGTIGVQYF
TRBV18	TRBJ1-5	-	-	TGTGCCAGCTCACCCTACAGGAGCAATCAGCCCCAGAATTTT	CASSPYRSNQPQNF
TRBV29-1	TRBJ2-5	-	TRBD2	TGCAGCGTACGGACTAGCGGGGGAGCCCAAGAGACCCAGTACTTC	CSVRTSGGAQETQYF
TRBV20-1	TRBJ1-5	many	-	TGCAGTGCGCGACCAGGAGGCCTCAATCAGCCCCAGCATTTT	CSARPGGLNQPQHF
TRBV10-2	TRBJ1-5	many	-	TGCGCCAGCAGTGAGACTTTCTCGCCCCAGCATTTT	CASSETFSPQHF
TRBV29-1	TRBJ1-5	few	-	TGCAGCGTTGGTAACCGGGATCAGCCCCAGCATTTT	CSVGNRDQPQHF
TRBV6-5	TRBJ1-6	few	-	TGTGCCAGCAGAAGACAGGTCCCGATAACAAATTCACCCCTCCACTTT	CASRRQVPITNSPLHF
TRBV30	TRBJ2-5	-	-	TGTGCCTGGTCGCTGGGGGCGCCGTACCAAGAGACCCAGTACTTC	CAWSLGAPYQETQYF
TRBV10-3	TRBJ1-4	many	-	TGTGCCATCAGCTCCGGCTACTCGACGGCAACTAATGAAAAACTGTTTTTT	CAISSGYSTATNEKLFF
TRBV30	TRBJ1-2	few	TRBD1	TGTGCCTGGAGTATTAGACAGGGTGGTGCCTCCGGCTACACCTTC	CAWSIRQGGASGYTF
TRBV24-1	TRBJ1-2	-	TRBD1	TGTGCCACCAGTGATTTTAGGGGGCAAGGCTACACCTTC	CATSDFRGQGYTF
TRBV18	TRBJ2-5	few	TRBD1	TGTGCCAGCTCACCACGGGACAGGGCCCAAGAGACCCAGTACTTC	CASSPRDRAQETQYF
TRBV11-1	TRBJ1-1	-	-	TGTGCCAGCAGCTTCCAGGCCCGGGTGGACACTGAAGCTTTCTTT	CASSFQARVDTEAFF
TRBV7-6	TRBJ1-6	few	-	TGTGCCAGCAGTAGGACAGTCATCCCCTCACCCCTCCACTTT	CASSRTVIPSPLHF
TRBV6-2/TRBV6-3	TRBJ2-1	-	-	TGTGCCAGCAGTTACTCGACCTTCCCATGGGGCCACAGGCACTCCTACAATGAGCAGTTCTTC	CASSYSTFPWGHRHSYNEQFF
TRBV11-1	TRBJ2-1	few	-	TGTGCCAGCAGCTTTCGTAGGGGCTCTTTCAATGAGCAGTTCTTC	CASSFRRGSFNEQFF
TRBV3-1	TRBJ1-1	once	-	TGTGCCAGCAGCCAAGGTTGGGCAGAAGAAGCTTTCTTT	CASSQGWAEEAFF
TRBV2	TRBJ1-2	many	-	TGTGCCAGCAGGGCCGACTATGGCTACACCTTC	CASRADYGYTF